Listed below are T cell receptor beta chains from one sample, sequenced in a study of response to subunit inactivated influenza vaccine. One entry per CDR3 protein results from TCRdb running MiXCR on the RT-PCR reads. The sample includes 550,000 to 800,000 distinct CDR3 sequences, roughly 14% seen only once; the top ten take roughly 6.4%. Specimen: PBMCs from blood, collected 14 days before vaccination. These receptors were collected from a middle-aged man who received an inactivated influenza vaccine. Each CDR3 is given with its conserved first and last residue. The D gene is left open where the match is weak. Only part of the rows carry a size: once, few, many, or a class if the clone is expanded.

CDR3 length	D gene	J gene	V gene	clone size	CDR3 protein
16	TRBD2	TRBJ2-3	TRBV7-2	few	CASSLGWRGGTDTQYF
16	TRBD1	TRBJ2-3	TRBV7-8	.	CASSFRRDRYTDTQYF
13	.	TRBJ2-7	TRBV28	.	CASSRGAGDSMGF
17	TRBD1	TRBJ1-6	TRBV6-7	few	CASSTIRTGKYYSPLHF
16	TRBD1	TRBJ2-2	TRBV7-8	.	CASSQRTGGNTGELFF
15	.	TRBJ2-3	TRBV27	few	CASSPLPRGIDTQYF
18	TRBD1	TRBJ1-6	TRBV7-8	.	CASSSGTGVLSYNSPLHF
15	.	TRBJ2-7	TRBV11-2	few	CASSSPKGALYEQYF
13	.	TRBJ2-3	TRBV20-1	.	CSASRGAGDTQYF
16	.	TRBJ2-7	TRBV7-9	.	CASSSRTAGATYEQYF
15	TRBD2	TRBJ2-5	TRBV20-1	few	CSARGTSGLQETQYF
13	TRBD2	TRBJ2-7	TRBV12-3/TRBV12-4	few	CASSLTSGIEQYF
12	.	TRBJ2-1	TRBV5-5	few	CASIPTGNEQFF
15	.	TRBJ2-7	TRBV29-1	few	CSVERVGGASYEQYF
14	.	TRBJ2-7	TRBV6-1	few	CASRGRVGPYEQYF
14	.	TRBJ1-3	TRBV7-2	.	CASSLDQVGNTIYF
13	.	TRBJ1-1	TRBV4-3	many	CASSQESNTEAFF
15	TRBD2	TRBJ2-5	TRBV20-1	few	CSAYRLAGGTETQYF
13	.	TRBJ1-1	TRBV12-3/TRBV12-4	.	CASSLNRAGEAFF
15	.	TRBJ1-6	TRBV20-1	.	CSARDLLSNNSPLHF
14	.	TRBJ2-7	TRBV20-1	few	CSARDRLSSYEQYF
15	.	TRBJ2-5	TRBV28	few	CASSFRRDTQETQYF
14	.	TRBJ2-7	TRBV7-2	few	CASSPSSATYEQYF
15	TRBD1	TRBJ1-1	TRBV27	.	CASSIRDRDYNEAFF
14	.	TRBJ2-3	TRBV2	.	CASRDREGADTQYF
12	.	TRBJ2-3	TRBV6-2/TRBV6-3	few	CASSRYGDTQYF
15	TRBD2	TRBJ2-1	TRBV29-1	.	CSVTLAGGRYNEQFF
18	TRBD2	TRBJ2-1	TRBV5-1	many	CASSLELGTSGGYNEQFF
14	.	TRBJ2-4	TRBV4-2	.	CASSQESRENIQYF
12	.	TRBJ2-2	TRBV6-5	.	CASRRLAGELFF